This T cell receptor beta chain was retrieved from a study of T cell repertoires in aging, cancer and after chemotherapy. CDR3 length: 15 residues. Germline V gene sequence: CDR1 WSHSY, CDR2 SAAADI. TRB rearrangements spanning V, D and J were amplified using mixed TRB-A/B primers. TCRdb reprocessed the multiplex PCR reads with MiXCR, giving one entry per CDR3 protein. Of more than 1,000 distinct CDR3 sequences listed, 20% to 30% are singletons. Amplification of TCR beta used genomic DNA extracted from peripheral blood. Comments on this clonotype: Compared with germline, one end of the junction differs, possibly owing to a read error.

The chain is built from TRBV10-2 and TRBJ2-5, with D possibly being TRBD1 (5 bases). The receptor comes from a human donor with a blood cancer. Input material: blood. CDR3 sequence (DNA): TGCGCCAGCCGTGAATGGCGTAAGGGGCCAGAGACCCAGTACTTC. Amino acid sequence: CASREWRKGPETQYF.